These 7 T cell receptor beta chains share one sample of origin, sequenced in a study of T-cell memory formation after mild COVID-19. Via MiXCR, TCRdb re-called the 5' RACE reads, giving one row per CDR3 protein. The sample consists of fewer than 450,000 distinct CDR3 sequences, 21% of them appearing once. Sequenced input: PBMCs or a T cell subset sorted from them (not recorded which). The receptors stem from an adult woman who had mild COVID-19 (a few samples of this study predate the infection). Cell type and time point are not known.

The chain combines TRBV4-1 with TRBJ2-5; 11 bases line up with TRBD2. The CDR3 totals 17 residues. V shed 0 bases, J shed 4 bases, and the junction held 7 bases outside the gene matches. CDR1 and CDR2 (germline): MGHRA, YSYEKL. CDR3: CASSQEPLAGGRETQYF. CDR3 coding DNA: TGCGCCAGCAGCCAAGAACCCCTAGCGGGGGGCAGAGAGACCCAGTACTTC.

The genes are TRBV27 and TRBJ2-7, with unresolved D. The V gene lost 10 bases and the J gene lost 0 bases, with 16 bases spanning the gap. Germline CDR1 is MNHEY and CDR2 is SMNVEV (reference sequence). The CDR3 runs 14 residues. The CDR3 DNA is TGTGCCACCTCAACCAGGCAGAGCTCCTACGAGCAGTACTTC. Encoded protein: CATSTRQSSYEQYF.

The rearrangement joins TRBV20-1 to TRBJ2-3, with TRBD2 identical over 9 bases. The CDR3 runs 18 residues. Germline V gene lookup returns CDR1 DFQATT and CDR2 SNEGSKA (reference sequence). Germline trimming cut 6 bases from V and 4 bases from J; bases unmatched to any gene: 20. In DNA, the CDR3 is TGCAGTGCCCTTCTCCCAGGGAGAGTAGCGGGAGTGTCAGATACGCAGTATTTT. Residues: CSALLPGRVAGVSDTQYF.

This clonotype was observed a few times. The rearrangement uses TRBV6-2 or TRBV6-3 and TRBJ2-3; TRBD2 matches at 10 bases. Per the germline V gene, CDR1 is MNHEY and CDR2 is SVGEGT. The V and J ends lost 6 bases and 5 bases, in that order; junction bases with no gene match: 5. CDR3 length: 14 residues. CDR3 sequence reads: CASRASGSGDTQYF. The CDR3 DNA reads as TGTGCCAGCAGGGCTAGCGGGAGTGGAGATACGCAGTATTTT.

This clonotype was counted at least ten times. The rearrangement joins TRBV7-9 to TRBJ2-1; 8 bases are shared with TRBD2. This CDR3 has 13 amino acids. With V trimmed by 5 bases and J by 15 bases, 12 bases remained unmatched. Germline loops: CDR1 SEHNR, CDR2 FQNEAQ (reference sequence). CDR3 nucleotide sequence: TGTGCCAGCAGCCCCCGTCAGCGGGAGAGGCGGTTCTTC. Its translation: CASSPRQRERRFF.

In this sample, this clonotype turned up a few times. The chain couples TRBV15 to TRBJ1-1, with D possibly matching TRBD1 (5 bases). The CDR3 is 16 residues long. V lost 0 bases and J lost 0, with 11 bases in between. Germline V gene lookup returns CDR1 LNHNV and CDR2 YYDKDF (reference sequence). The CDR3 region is CATSRDWSGLNTEAFF. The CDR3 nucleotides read TGTGCCACCAGCAGAGATTGGTCAGGGCTGAACACTGAAGCTTTCTTT.

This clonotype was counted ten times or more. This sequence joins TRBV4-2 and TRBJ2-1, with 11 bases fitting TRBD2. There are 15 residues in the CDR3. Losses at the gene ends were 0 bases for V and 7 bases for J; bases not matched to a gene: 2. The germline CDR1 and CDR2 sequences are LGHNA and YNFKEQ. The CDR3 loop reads CASSQDSGGANEQFF. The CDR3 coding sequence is TGTGCCAGCAGCCAAGATAGCGGGGGGGCAAATGAGCAGTTCTTC.